A selection of T cell receptor beta chains follows, all from one sample in a study of cytomegalovirus exposure and HLA in healthy donors. Some clones are missing from TCRdb's copy, which holds only in-frame ones; the method was immunoSEQ multiplex PCR. Found here are roughly 120,000 clones, 9.5% of them singletons; the top ten hold 3%. Sequenced: PBMCs. All receptors derive from a man aged 25-45 years in good health and CMV-seronegative. The CDR3 runs from the conserved cysteine through the conserved F or W. Each record gives: CDR3 length, J gene, V gene, D gene, clone size, CDR3 protein, CDR3 DNA. The D gene is left open where the match is weak. Size values are once, few and many counts, or a class for expanded clones, and some rows have none.

>13|TRBJ1-2|TRBV7-9|NA|many
CASEHRADYGYTF
TGTGCCAGCGAACACAGGGCGGACTATGGCTACACCTTC
>14|TRBJ2-1|TRBV5-1|TRBD2|few
CASSLEREGDEQFF
TGCGCCAGCAGCCTCGAGCGGGAGGGCGATGAGCAGTTCTTC
>16|TRBJ2-2|TRBV9|TRBD2|NA
CASSKTSGSGTGELFF
TGTGCCAGCAGCAAGACTAGCGGGAGTGGCACCGGGGAGCTGTTTTTT
>17|TRBJ1-2|TRBV15|TRBD1|NA
CATSTMGTGTGYYGYTF
TGTGCCACCAGCACCATGGGAACCGGGACAGGGTACTATGGCTACACCTTC
>14|TRBJ2-5|TRBV9|NA|NA
CASSVGGSQETQYF
TGTGCCAGCAGCGTAGGGGGCTCCCAAGAGACCCAGTACTTC
>13|TRBJ2-7|TRBV18|NA|NA
CASSPADTYEQYF
TGTGCCAGCTCACCAGCAGATACCTACGAGCAGTACTTC
>14|TRBJ1-6|TRBV21-1|NA|NA
CAIFHRGPPGALHF
TGTGCCATCTTCCACAGGGGCCCTCCAGGGGCCCTCCACTTT
>15|TRBJ2-3|TRBV28|NA|NA
CASPPEGLGTDTQYF
TGTGCCAGCCCACCGGAGGGGCTGGGCACAGATACGCAGTATTTT
>14|TRBJ2-5|TRBV4-3|NA|NA
CASSQATHQGAQYF
TGCGCCAGCAGCCAAGCGACCCATCAAGGGGCCCAGTACTTC
>17|TRBJ1-2|TRBV4-3|NA|NA
CASSRNAEVLGTYGYTF
TGCGCCAGCAGCCGGAATGCCGAGGTCTTGGGGACATATGGCTACACCTTC
>14|TRBJ2-1|TRBV11-1|TRBD2|NA
CASSFAGGYNEQFF
TGTGCCAGCAGCTTTGCGGGAGGTTACAATGAGCAGTTCTTC
>12|TRBJ1-1|TRBV4-3|NA|NA
CASSQGHTEAFF
TGCGCCAGCAGCCAAGGACATACGGAAGCTTTCTTT
>15|TRBJ1-2|TRBV14|NA|few
CASSQGGHPNYGYTF
TGTGCCAGCAGCCAAGGCGGACATCCTAACTATGGCTACACCTTC
>14|TRBJ1-2|TRBV19|NA|NA
CASSIGGSGYGYTF
TGTGCCAGTAGTATAGGGGGCTCCGGCTATGGCTACACCTTC
>17|TRBJ2-7|TRBV5-1|TRBD2|few
CASSLPLAGGLGNEQYF
TGCGCCAGCAGCTTGCCACTAGCGGGAGGGCTTGGGAACGAGCAGTACTTC
>16|TRBJ2-3|TRBV2|TRBD1|many
CASKPWGQLSTDTQYF
TGTGCCAGCAAACCCTGGGGACAGCTTAGCACAGATACGCAGTATTTT
>14|TRBJ1-4|TRBV19|TRBD1|few
CASSALGTGAKLFF
TGTGCCAGTAGTGCCCTCGGGACAGGGGCAAAACTGTTTTTT
>14|TRBJ2-1|TRBV7-2|TRBD1|NA
CASSYWTGGNEQFF
TGTGCCAGCAGCTACTGGACAGGGGGTAATGAGCAGTTCTTC
>16|TRBJ2-3|TRBV5-4|TRBD2|NA
CASSQGLAGGLDTQYF
TGTGCCAGCAGCCAGGGACTAGCGGGAGGGCTAGATACGCAGTATTTT
>15|TRBJ2-7|TRBV9|NA|NA
CASSVTTNEAYEQYF
TGTGCCAGCAGCGTAACGACCAATGAGGCCTACGAGCAGTACTTC